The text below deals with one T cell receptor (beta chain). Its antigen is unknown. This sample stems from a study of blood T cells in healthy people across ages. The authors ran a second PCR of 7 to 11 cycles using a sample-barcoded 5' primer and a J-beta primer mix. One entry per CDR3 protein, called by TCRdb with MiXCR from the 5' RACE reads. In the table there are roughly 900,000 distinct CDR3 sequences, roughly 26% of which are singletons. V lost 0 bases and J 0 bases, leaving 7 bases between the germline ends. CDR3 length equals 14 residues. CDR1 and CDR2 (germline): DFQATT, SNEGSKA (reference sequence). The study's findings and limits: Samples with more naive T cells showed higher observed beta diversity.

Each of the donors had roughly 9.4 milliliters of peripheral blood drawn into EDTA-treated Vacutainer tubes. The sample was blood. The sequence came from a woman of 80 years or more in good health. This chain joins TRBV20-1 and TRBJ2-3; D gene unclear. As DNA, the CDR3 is TGCAGTGCTAGAGAACGCCCTAGCACAGATACGCAGTATTTT. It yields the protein CSARERPSTDTQYF.